Listed below are T cell receptor beta chains from one sample, sequenced in a study of T cells in localized non-small cell lung cancer. TCRdb's table, derived via immunoSEQ multiplex PCR, lists solely in-frame clones and lacks some. The data contain about 62,000 clones, approximately 80% of them seen just once; the ten biggest clones take up 4.7%. The starting material was PBMCs, obtained before any cancer treatment. The receptors derive from a man aged 40 to 70 with stage II lung adenocarcinoma. CDR3s include the opening cysteine and the closing phenylalanine or tryptophan. The order of the fields is clone size, D gene, V gene, J gene, CDR3 DNA, CDR3 protein. D genes are given only for firm matches. For some rows the clone size is stated as once, few or many, or as a class when expanded; others skip it.

NA	TRBD1	TRBV15	TRBJ2-5	TGTGCCACCAGCAGAGAGGGACAGGGAAAAGAGACCCAGTACTTC	CATSREGQGKETQYF
NA	NA	TRBV2	TRBJ1-5	TGTGCCAGCAGTGAAGCGCTTTCTCAGCCCCAGCATTTT	CASSEALSQPQHF
once	NA	TRBV2	TRBJ1-2	TGTGCCAGCAGTAACGGGGTTAACTATGGCTACACCTTC	CASSNGVNYGYTF
NA	TRBD1	TRBV4-3	TRBJ2-7	TGCGCCAGCAGCCAAGAGGGTCAGGGGGTATTGGGATACGAGCAGTACTTC	CASSQEGQGVLGYEQYF
NA	NA	TRBV7-9	TRBJ2-1	TGTGCCAGCAGCTTAAACCAGGAGAGCTCCTACAATGAGCAGTTCTTC	CASSLNQESSYNEQFF
NA	NA	TRBV6-4	TRBJ1-2	TGTGCCAGCAGCCCGGAGGCTAACTATGGCTACACCTTC	CASSPEANYGYTF
NA	NA	TRBV9	TRBJ2-1	TGTGCCAGCAGCGTAGGGACGGCCCGCTCCTACAATGAGCAGTTCTTC	CASSVGTARSYNEQFF
NA	TRBD1	TRBV19	TRBJ2-7	TGTGCCAGTAGTCCACGGACAGGGGGCTACGAGCAGTACTTC	CASSPRTGGYEQYF
NA	NA	TRBV5-1	TRBJ2-1	TGCGCCAGCAGCTTGGAGCTAGTAGGCAATGAGCAGTTCTTC	CASSLELVGNEQFF
NA	NA	TRBV27	TRBJ2-1	TGTGCCAGCAGTAGAACACTACGGAATGAGCAGTTCTTC	CASSRTLRNEQFF
NA	TRBD1	TRBV6-1	TRBJ2-3	TGTGCCAGCAGTGAAATTAAGGGACAGGGAACAGATACGCAGTATTTT	CASSEIKGQGTDTQYF
NA	TRBD1	TRBV7-2	TRBJ1-2	TGTGCCAGCAGCTCCCTACCCCAGGGGGTGGGAGGCTACACCTTC	CASSSLPQGVGGYTF
NA	NA	TRBV15	TRBJ1-5	TGTGCCACTTCAAAGGTGAATAATAGCAATCAGCCCCAGCATTTT	CATSKVNNSNQPQHF
NA	TRBD1	TRBV9	TRBJ1-1	TGTGCCAGCAGCGGCGACAGGGCCGGCACTGAAGCTTTCTTT	CASSGDRAGTEAFF
NA	NA	TRBV5-1	TRBJ2-7	TGCGCCAGCAGCCCGGGGGGCGGGCGCTACGAGCAGTACTTC	CASSPGGGRYEQYF
once	NA	TRBV2	TRBJ1-3	TGTGCCAGCAGCGAGGGGCAGGGCAAGTCCGGAAACACCATATATTTT	CASSEGQGKSGNTIYF
few	NA	TRBV6-6	TRBJ1-4	TGTGCCAGCGTCAGGGTTTACGGTGAAAAACTGTTTTTT	CASVRVYGEKLFF
NA	NA	TRBV5-4	TRBJ1-1	TGTGCCAGCAGCTTGGAAGAAACTGAAGCTTTCTTT	CASSLEETEAFF
NA	TRBD2	TRBV5-1	TRBJ2-5	TGCGCCAGCAGTCCTAGCGGGAGGCAGGAGACCCAGTACTTC	CASSPSGRQETQYF
NA	NA	TRBV30	TRBJ1-2	TGTGCCTGGAGAGCTTCACGGGGACAAATCTATGGCTACACCTTC	CAWRASRGQIYGYTF
NA	NA	TRBV19	TRBJ1-3	TGTGCCAGTAGTATGGGGGGACTAGGAAACACCATATATTTT	CASSMGGLGNTIYF
NA	TRBD1	TRBV5-1	TRBJ1-3	TGCGCCAGCAGCTTGGGCAGGGGGCTGGCTGGAAACACCATATATTTT	CASSLGRGLAGNTIYF
NA	TRBD1	TRBV12-5	TRBJ2-2	TGTGCTAGTCAAGAGGGGGCAGCCGGGGAGCTGTTTTTT	CASQEGAAGELFF
NA	NA	TRBV27	TRBJ1-2	TGTGCCAGCAGTTTTAGGGGAAACAACTATGGCTACACCTTC	CASSFRGNNYGYTF
few	TRBD2	TRBV5-1	TRBJ2-3	TGCGCCAGCAGCGCGCTCGTGGCCAGCGGGGCCACAGATACGCAGTATTTT	CASSALVASGATDTQYF
NA	TRBD1	TRBV19	TRBJ2-3	TGTGCCACCCGGGACAGGGGGCCAGATACGCAGTATTTT	CATRDRGPDTQYF
NA	TRBD1	TRBV7-9	TRBJ1-2	TGTGCCAGCAGCCCCCGGGACAGCTATGGCTACACCTTC	CASSPRDSYGYTF
NA	NA	TRBV29-1	TRBJ2-5	TGCAGCGTTATAACCGGGACAGAGACCCAGTACTTC	CSVITGTETQYF
NA	TRBD1	TRBV30	TRBJ1-5	TGTGCCTGGAGTAACAGGGGAAATCAGCCCCAGCATTTT	CAWSNRGNQPQHF
NA	NA	TRBV6-5	TRBJ2-7	TGTGCCAGCAGTTACATCCGGGGCTCAATTTACGAGCAGTACTTC	CASSYIRGSIYEQYF
NA	NA	TRBV10-3	TRBJ2-2	TGTGCCACTCCGGGCCGCACCGGGGAGCTGTTTTTT	CATPGRTGELFF
NA	TRBD2	TRBV2	TRBJ2-5	TGTGCCAGCAGTGAGGTTGCGGGGGGAGGACAAGAGACCCAGTACTTC	CASSEVAGGGQETQYF
NA	NA	TRBV7-9	TRBJ2-2	TGTGCCAGCACGGCGGGCGACCTTAACACCGGGGAGCTGTTTTTT	CASTAGDLNTGELFF
NA	NA	TRBV5-6	TRBJ2-1	TGTGCCAGCAGCCCGACAGCCAGCTCCTACAATGAGCAGTTCTTC	CASSPTASSYNEQFF
NA	NA	TRBV29-1	TRBJ1-1	TGCAGCGGCCGTACAGGGCGCTCTACTGAAGCTTTCTTT	CSGRTGRSTEAFF
NA	TRBD1	TRBV29-1	TRBJ1-1	TGCAGCGTTCGCCTACAGGGGAGGAACACTGAAGCTTTCTTT	CSVRLQGRNTEAFF
NA	NA	TRBV10-2	TRBJ2-2	TGCGCCACCCCCCGAGGGCTTGACACCGGGGAGCTGTTTTTT	CATPRGLDTGELFF
NA	NA	TRBV10-3	TRBJ2-2	TGTGCCATCACAAGCGTGTCTACCGGGGAGCTGTTTTTT	CAITSVSTGELFF
NA	NA	TRBV2	TRBJ1-1	TGTGCCAGCAACTTAGGGGGGAACACTGAAGCTTTCTTT	CASNLGGNTEAFF